One sample yielded the 13 T cell receptor beta chains listed below, sequenced in a study of blood T cell repertoires in COVID-19. The protocol was immunoSEQ multiplex PCR, while the TCRdb copy is restricted to in-frame clones and leaves out a portion. The repertoire holds some 48,000 clones, with around four fifths as singletons. The sequencing sample was made of peripheral blood. Every receptor here comes from a human donor in a cohort sampled during active COVID-19.

CDR3 in amino acids: CAWSVGPFDREFFNEQFF. The CDR3 DNA reads as TGTGCCTGGAGTGTCGGCCCTTTCGACAGGGAGTTTTTCAATGAGCAGTTCTTC. This sequence joins TRBV30 and TRBJ2-1, with 7 bases identical to TRBD1. Germline trimming cut 0 bases from V and 6 bases from J; bases unmatched to any gene: 17. CDR3 length equals 18 residues. The germline CDR1 and CDR2 sequences are GTSNPN and SVGIG (reference sequence).

The rearrangement uses TRBV5-5 and TRBJ2-3, with 10 bases matching TRBD2. The V segment lost 2 bases and the J segment 8 bases; nucleotides outside the gene matches: 8. The germline V gene encodes CDR1 SGHKS and CDR2 YYEKEE (reference sequence). This CDR3 contains 15 residues. DNA of the CDR3: TGTGCCAGCAGCTTTACTAGCGGGGTGGGAGTTACGCAGTATTTT. Translated, it gives CASSFTSGVGVTQYF. Complete variable domain (other parts from reference TRBV5-5 and TRBJ2-3): DAGVTQSPTHLIKTRGQQVTLRCSPISGHKSVSWYQQVLGQGPQFIFQYYEKEERGRGNFPDRFSARQFPNYSSELNVNALLLGDSALYLCASSFTSGVGVTQYFGPGTRLTVL.

The chain joins TRBV29-1 to TRBJ2-1; 9 positions agree with TRBD2. The germline V gene encodes CDR1 SQVTM and CDR2 ANQGSEA. The CDR3 runs 15 residues. V lost 7 bases and J lost 5; bases outside the gene matches: 12. DNA of the CDR3: TGCAGCGCCTTTCTTCTAGCGGGGTGGGACAATGAGCAGTTCTTC. Protein product: CSAFLLAGWDNEQFF.

The rearrangement joins TRBV27 to TRBJ2-2, with D unclear. The germline V and J ends were trimmed by 8 bases and 8 bases, with 12 bases remaining between them. This CDR3 comprises 12 residues. Germline V CDR1 and CDR2: MNHEY, SMNVEV (reference sequence). The CDR3 nucleotides are TGTGCCAGCGCTGCGATCGGGGGGGAGCTGTTTTTT. Translating it yields CASAAIGGELFF.

The chain uses TRBV6-5 and TRBJ1-1; TRBD1 is a possible D gene (5 bases). Per germline, CDR1 MNHEY and CDR2 SVGAGI. The V gene lost 7 bases and the J gene lost 5 bases, with 11 bases spanning the gap. This CDR3 region has 12 residues. CDR3 nucleotides: TGTGCCAGCACCAGGGTCTCAACTGAAGCTTTCTTT. Translating gives CASTRVSTEAFF.

The J gene is TRBJ2-5, the V gene TRBV7-2; perhaps TRBD2 as D (6 bases). Germline CDR1 and CDR2: SGHTA and FQGNSA. V lost 1 base and J lost 4, with 13 bases in between. The CDR3 is 15 residues long. In nucleotides, the CDR3 is TGTGCCAGCAGCTTAGTCGCCGGGGGTTCAGAGACCCAGTACTTC. Protein: CASSLVAGGSETQYF.

The chain combines TRBV5-1 with TRBJ2-1; weak D call: TRBD2 (5 bases). V was cut by 0 bases and J by 2 bases, with 12 bases left in between. Germline values: CDR1 SGHRS, CDR2 YFSETQ. There are 16 residues in the CDR3. The CDR3 DNA sequence: TGCGCCAGCAGCTTGGTGAGCGGAGGTACCTACAATGAGCAGTTCTTC. It translates to CASSLVSGGTYNEQFF.

This clone was seen a few times. V gene TRBV9 combines with J gene TRBJ2-2, with 8 bases aligning to TRBD1. Germline CDR1 is SGDLS and CDR2 is YYNGEE. The CDR3 extends over 16 amino acids. V trimming: 1 base; J trimming: 5 bases; junction bases outside the gene matches: 7. The CDR3 DNA follows: TGTGCCAGCAGCGTACGAGGGACAGGTGGGACCGGGGAGCTGTTTTTT. Translation gives CASSVRGTGGTGELFF.

This chain uses TRBV27 with TRBJ2-3, with D possibly being TRBD1 (5 bases). V was cut by 7 bases and J by 4 bases, with 12 bases left in between. The CDR3 extends over 13 amino acids. Looked up from germline, CDR1 is MNHEY and CDR2 is SMNVEV (reference sequence). The CDR3 sequence is CASTGFIPDTQYF. CDR3 sequence (DNA): TGTGCCAGCACAGGGTTTATCCCAGATACGCAGTATTTT.

The rearrangement uses TRBV24-1 and TRBJ2-2; 11 bases are a match to TRBD2. J was trimmed by 0 bases and V by 5 bases; bases with no gene match: 10. CDR1 is KGHDR, CDR2 SFDVKD, per germline. The CDR3 sequence is 19 residues long. DNA of the CDR3: TGTGCCACCAGTGGACTAGCGGGGTATGAAAATACGAACACCGGGGAGCTGTTTTTT. Translation: CATSGLAGYENTNTGELFF.

The chain employs TRBV5-8 and TRBJ2-1; TRBD2 aligns across 8 bases. The CDR3 totals 14 residues. The trim removed 0 bases at V and 10 bases at J, leaving 6 bases unmatched. Germline V gene sequence: CDR1 SGHTS, CDR2 YDEGEE. CDR3 amino acids: CASSLGGGLGEQFF. CDR3 coding DNA: TGTGCCAGCAGCTTGGGCGGGGGGCTTGGAGAGCAGTTCTTC.

CDR3 nucleotides: TGTGCCAGCAGCCTCTCCTTTGGGGGACTAAGCACAGATACGCAGTATTTT. Its translation: CASSLSFGGLSTDTQYF. The rearrangement joins TRBV11-2 to TRBJ2-3; 7 bases fit TRBD2. Looked up from germline, CDR1 is SGHAT and CDR2 is FQNNGV. The CDR3 totals 17 residues. Germline trimming cut 5 bases from V and 0 bases from J; bases unmatched to any gene: 11.

The J gene is TRBJ1-1, the V gene TRBV9, with D tentatively TRBD1 (5 bases). Germline CDR1 reads SGDLS; CDR2 reads YYNGEE. This CDR3 is 14 amino acids long. V lost 4 bases, J lost 6 bases, and 16 bases lay in between. CDR3 protein: CASSPRDWNPEAFF. The CDR3 DNA follows: TGTGCCAGCAGCCCACGGGACTGGAATCCTGAAGCTTTCTTT.